Sequencing of this T cell receptor (beta chain) was carried out in a study of cytomegalovirus exposure and HLA in healthy donors (TCRdb year 2017). Background for the entire study: According to a later analysis, the 120 validation repertoires were produced on the same platform as the approximately 610 repertoires of the first cohort. The aim of the study was to test whether cataloging public T cell receptors could identify signatures of past pathogen exposure. In addition to the first cohort of 500 to 850 subjects, a separate validation cohort of about 120 different subjects was used. To predict cytomegalovirus infection status, the study brought together high-throughput TCR immunosequencing, statistical association of individual TCRs with disease status, and machine learning.

Study-wide findings and limitations: In both the original and validation cohorts, the classifier was reported to diagnose cytomegalovirus status with high specificity and sensitivity. A later analysis lacked HLA typing for the validation cohort, so it scored co-occurrence in that cohort across all 130 or so repertoires. A few of the identified cytomegalovirus-associated TCR beta chains were confirmed in vitro to be specific for cytomegalovirus antigens. A total of some 180 TCR beta chains were listed by the study as associated with cytomegalovirus. Most TCR sequences were seen in very few donors, while some public TCRs were found in many individuals. Subsequent analysis determined that TCRs grouped into clusters in the first cohort also showed a tendency toward co-occurrence across the 130 or so validation repertoires, and about 93% of cluster scores exceeded 0. According to the authors, the approach could potentially be generalized to other disease states and immunological phenotypes.

The donors were included in the validation cohort of over a hundred subjects, a group kept apart from the approximately 670-subject first cohort. This clone has just one count. Its binding antigen is unknown. There are no base qualities to consult, and no much larger clone falls within one base. Libraries came from the immunoSEQ multiplex PCR assay. On the study's bioinformatics: To diagnose cytomegalovirus status from the catalog of TCR beta chain sequences, a statistical classification framework was built. TCRdb provides this immuneACCESS table in a form limited to in-frame rearrangements. Some clones are lacking; in checked studies, under half of them reflect an unresolved V gene, and why the rest are absent is not known. V and J calls and clone size are those listed in that table; D and trimming were worked out from the DNA. This sample has roughly 70,000 clones in its table, and 94% of those were observed once. The ten most abundant clones make up about 1.6% of the sample.

The CDR3 holds 14 amino acids from the cysteine to the phenylalanine. Only the CDR3 part of the read is kept: 42 bases, read in frame from the first base. For CDR1 and CDR2, the germline V gene lists MNHEY and SVGAGI. At the junction V is shortened by 5 bases and J by 3 bases, with 14 bases in between. The receptor was isolated from a man aged 18-30 years in good health and CMV-seropositive. The rearrangement joined TRBV6-5 to TRBJ2-7; the D gene is not confidently resolved. Sequenced input: PBMCs. The CDR3 region reads CASSPGFSHYEQYF. Read as DNA, the sequence is TGTGCCAGCAGTCCCGGGTTCAGCCACTACGAGCAGTACTTC.